The next 19 T cell receptor beta chains were all read from a single sample in a study of blood T cells in healthy people across ages. PCR was performed a second time for about 7 to 11 cycles using a sample-barcoded 5' primer and a J-beta primer mix. TCRdb itself ran the 5' RACE reads through MiXCR, one entry per CDR3 protein. The top ten hold approximately 20% of the sample, which has 700,000 or so distinct CDR3 sequences, about 24% seen once. The specimen sequenced was blood. The source is a man aged 70-80 years in good health.

Concerning this clonotype: One junction end does not reproduce the germline sequence, and a read error may be involved. This sequence joins TRBV3-1 and TRBJ2-5; possible D gene TRBD1, 7 bases. Germline V gene lookup returns CDR1 LGHDT and CDR2 YNNKEL (reference sequence). The CDR3 consists of 15 residues. CDR3 DNA sequence: TGTGCCAGCAGCCAAGGGAGGGGGCGCATCTACGAGCAGTGCTTC. It is translated as CASSQGRGRIYEQCF.

This clonotype was picked up a small number of times. The chain carries TRBV18 and TRBJ1-5; the match to TRBD1 covers 7 bases. The CDR3 contains 17 residues. The J segment lost 9 bases and the V segment lost 3 bases, leaving 17 bases of the junction unmatched. CDR1 KGHSH and CDR2 LQKENI come from the germline V gene. This CDR3 reads CASSPRGTTGRFTPQHF. CDR3 nucleotides: TGTGCCAGCTCACCGAGGGGTACGACAGGGCGTTTTACGCCCCAGCATTTT.

This clonotype has just a few counts. V is TRBV6-5 and J is TRBJ1-2; D possibly corresponds to TRBD1 (5 bases). V lost 0 bases to trimming and J lost 4 bases, with 6 bases between them. The germline V gene encodes CDR1 MNHEY and CDR2 SVGAGI. There are 13 residues in the CDR3. The CDR3 DNA sequence: TGTGCCAGCAGTTACTCGACAGTCTATGGCTACACCTTC. As protein: CASSYSTVYGYTF.

This chain connects TRBV20-1 to TRBJ1-4; D ambiguous. Germline lookup yields CDR1 DFQATT and CDR2 SNEGSKA (reference sequence). The CDR3 consists of 16 residues. V lost 6 bases, J lost 2 bases, and 19 bases lay in between. In DNA, the CDR3 is TGCAGTGCAGGACCGACTAGGGTATTCACTAATGAAAAACTGTTTTTT. It yields the protein CSAGPTRVFTNEKLFF.

This chain connects TRBV20-1 to TRBJ2-7, with TRBD2 matching over 10 bases. This CDR3 spans 15 amino acids. The germline V gene encodes CDR1 DFQATT and CDR2 SNEGSKA (reference sequence). The junction had 4 bases not matched to a gene; V was cut back by 2 bases and J by 0 bases. The CDR3 nucleotides read TGCAGTGCTAGATCACCTAGCGGGAGCTCCTACGAGCAGTACGTC. Translated, it gives CSARSPSGSSYEQYV.

The V gene is TRBV15, the J gene TRBJ2-2; D remains unclear. V was pared by 5 bases and J by 0 bases, with 10 bases between. CDR1 LNHNV and CDR2 YYDKDF come from the germline V gene (reference sequence). This CDR3 is 15 amino acids long. The CDR3: CATSPQVANTGELFF. CDR3 sequence (DNA): TGTGCCACCAGCCCACAAGTCGCGAACACCGGGGAGCTGTTTTTT.

The chain employs TRBV7-2 and TRBJ1-6; D may be TRBD1 (6 bases). The CDR3 is 16 residues long. V shed 5 bases and J shed 5 bases, with 16 bases lying between them. CDR1 SGHTA and CDR2 FQGNSA come from the germline V gene. The CDR3 DNA is TGTGCCAGCAGCGCCCCGTGGGGGCAGAATAATTCACCCCTCCACTTT. This sequence encodes CASSAPWGQNNSPLHF.

This clonotype has a handful of counts. This sequence joins TRBV4-1 and TRBJ2-3; possible D gene TRBD2, 5 bases. The V end was cut by 0 bases, the J end by 1 base, with 14 bases between. CDR3 length equals 17 residues. Germline V gene lookup returns CDR1 MGHRA and CDR2 YSYEKL. The CDR3 region has the DNA TGCGCCAGCAGCCAAGAAGGTACCTTGCGGGGCACAGATACGCAGTATTTT. Encoded protein: CASSQEGTLRGTDTQYF.

The chain links TRBV19 to TRBJ1-4; possibly TRBD1 for D (5 bases). This CDR3 region has 16 residues. CDR1 is LNHDA and CDR2 is SQIVND in the germline V gene (reference sequence). V was trimmed by 3 bases and J by 5 bases, leaving 16 bases between them. This CDR3 is CASSMRTGAQNEKLFF. Here the CDR3 DNA reads TGTGCCAGTAGTATGCGAACCGGGGCCCAAAATGAAAAACTGTTTTTT.

This clonotype has more than one count but fewer than ten. The chain couples TRBV7-6 to TRBJ2-3; 15 bases are a match to TRBD2. With V trimmed by 5 bases and J by 0 bases, 6 bases remained unmatched. This CDR3 has 18 residues. Germline CDR1 is SGHVS and CDR2 is FNYEAQ. DNA of the CDR3: TGTGCCAGCAGCCCCCGGACTAGCGGGGGGGTTAGCACAGATACGCAGTATTTT. This codes for CASSPRTSGGVSTDTQYF.

The chain combines TRBV5-1 with TRBJ2-3; 7 bases align to TRBD2. The CDR3 totals 15 residues. V shed 0 bases and J 3 bases; nucleotides not matched to a gene: 4. CDR1 and CDR2 from the germline V gene are SGHRS and YFSETQ. The CDR3 is CASSLGTRTTDTQYF. CDR3 DNA: TGCGCCAGCAGCTTGGGGACTAGAACAACAGATACGCAGTATTTT.

This clonotype has a handful of counts. The gene calls are TRBV29-1 and TRBJ1-4, with D perhaps matching TRBD1 (6 bases). The CDR3 covers 13 residues. Germline loops: CDR1 SQVTM, CDR2 ANQGSEA. Trimming left V 3 bases short and J 8 bases short, with 13 bases between. The CDR3 sequence: CSVEFGGQEKLFF. The CDR3 DNA sequence: TGCAGCGTTGAGTTCGGGGGCCAAGAAAAACTGTTTTTT.

This chain connects TRBV6-1 to TRBJ1-3, with D tentatively TRBD1 (6 bases). The CDR3 runs to 15 residues. Germline CDR1 is MNHNS and CDR2 is SASEGT. V shed 1 base and J shed 2 bases, with 9 bases lying between them. CDR3 DNA sequence: TGTGCCAGCAGTGAAGTCGCAGGGGCTGGAAACACCATATATTTT. This encodes CASSEVAGAGNTIYF.

The DNA for the CDR3 is TGCGCCAGCAGCGGCACAGGGGGTGATGAAAAACTGTTTTTT. Its translation is CASSGTGGDEKLFF. The rearrangement links TRBV5-1 to TRBJ1-4; TRBD1 agrees at 8 bases. This CDR3 has 14 amino acids. J was trimmed by 6 bases and V by 4 bases; bases with no gene match: 5. Germline V lookup: CDR1 SGHRS, CDR2 YFSETQ.

This clonotype has a handful of counts. The chain is built from TRBV12-3 or TRBV12-4 and TRBJ1-1; possibly TRBD1 for D (5 bases). Trimming took 5 bases from V and 7 from J, leaving 11 bases between them. The CDR3 has 12 amino acids. Here the CDR3 reads CASSRGRGEAFF. CDR3 coding DNA: TGTGCCAGCAGTCGGGGTAGGGGTGAAGCTTTCTTT.

V is TRBV4-3 and J is TRBJ2-3; 12 nucleotides match TRBD2. CDR1 and CDR2 (germline): LGHNA, YSLEER. The CDR3 is made up of 16 amino acids. J lost 4 bases, V lost 4 bases, and 6 bases had no gene match. The DNA of the CDR3 is TGCGCCAGCAGCCCGACTAGCGGGAGATGGTCAGATACGCAGTATTTT. Translating it yields CASSPTSGRWSDTQYF.

This clonotype was counted a few times. The J gene is TRBJ1-2, the V gene TRBV12-3 or TRBV12-4; 8 bases map to TRBD1. J was trimmed by 4 bases and V by 2 bases; bases with no gene match: 9. This CDR3 spans 16 amino acids. The CDR3 DNA sequence: TGTGCCAGCAGTTTAAGCTCACAGGGGGGCCTCTATGGCTACACCTTC. This sequence encodes CASSLSSQGGLYGYTF.

The rearrangement uses TRBV11-2 and TRBJ2-4; D perhaps matches TRBD2 (5 bases). Germline V CDR1 and CDR2: SGHAT, FQNNGV. The CDR3 totals 15 residues. Deletions cut 2 bases from V and 1 base from J, with 9 bases between. The CDR3 is CASSLPWEAKNIQYF. DNA for the CDR3: TGTGCCAGCAGCTTACCCTGGGAGGCCAAAAACATTCAGTACTTC.

The V and J genes are TRBV20-1 and TRBJ2-5; 8 bases are a match to TRBD1. The better agreement between TRBJ2-7 and the DNA end casts doubt on the J call. This CDR3 is 13 amino acids long. Germline assignment: CDR1 DFQATT and CDR2 SNEGSKA (reference sequence). CDR3 DNA sequence: TGCAGTGTTAGTGGACAGGGAAGTTACGAGCAGTACGTC. It yields the protein CSVSGQGSYEQYV.